This TCR beta chain was retrieved from a study of blood T cell repertoires in COVID-19. Study information: COVID-19 samples from acute and convalescent phases originated in the United States, Italy and Spain.

Some clones are missing from TCRdb's copy, which holds only in-frame ones; the method was immunoSEQ multiplex PCR. Of about 240,000 clones listed, around four fifths are singletons. After removal of 4 bases from V and 3 bases from J, the junction contained 4 bases not matched to a gene. Germline loops: CDR1 ENHRY, CDR2 SYGVKD. The CDR3 covers 14 residues. The TCR was taken from a man aged 30 to 39 who had recovered from COVID-19. The chain combines TRBV10-3 with TRBJ2-7; 9 bases match TRBD1. Material: peripheral blood. The CDR3 DNA follows: TGTGCCATCAGTGGGACAGGGGTAGGCTACGAGCAGTACGTC. This translates into CAISGTGVGYEQYV.